The 9 T cell receptor beta chains in this list originate from one sample, sequenced in a study of CD8+ T cells in alopecia areata. Cutaneous lymph node cells were pooled, and they were sorted using CD4, CD8alpha, NKG2D, NKG2ACE and other markers. Isolated RNA was reverse transcribed into cDNA used as the sequencing template. The method was immunoSEQ multiplex PCR; TCRdb's version includes in-frame clones alone and lacks a portion of them. Captured here are 250,000 or so clones, none seen once; the top ten comprise more than 1%. Sequenced input: CD4+ T cells sorted from a lymph node. These receptors were taken from a C3H/HeJ mouse with alopecia areata. For this strain, the MHC haplotype corresponds to H2-k.

On this clone: Germline and genes here are mouse. The CDR3 end is not reached by the read, which stops 4 residues before it; the germline J gene fills it in. This chain links TRBV13-1 with TRBJ1-1; 12 nucleotides line up with TRBD1. The ends lost 5 bases at V and 4 bases at J; junction bases unmatched: 3. Germline assignment: CDR1 NSHNY and CDR2 SYGAGN. This CDR3 is 14 amino acids long. The CDR3 spells CASRGQGAGTEVFF. CDR3 DNA (partial): TGTGCCAGCAGGGGACAGGGGGCGGGCACA.

With regard to this clone: Gene names denote mouse genes. The sequence runs out 4 residues before the end of the CDR3; the remainder is reconstructed from the germline J gene. V is TRBV29 and J is TRBJ2-3; 9 bases are a match to TRBD2. The germline gives CDR1 MSHET, CDR2 SYDVDS. The CDR3 consists of 16 residues. With 0 bases clipped from V and 0 bases from J, the junction kept 1 base outside the gene matches. The sequenced CDR3 bases are TGTGCTAGCAGTTTATCCTGGGGGGGGAGTGCAGAA. The encoded protein is CASSLSWGGSAE. The CDR3, in full, reads CASSLSWGGSAETLYF.

This clone has a handful of counts. Mouse gene names and germline throughout. The read stops 4 residues short of the end of the CDR3; the missing end is completed from the germline J gene. Other DNA sequences within the sample encode an identical CDR3. The chain recombines TRBV1 with TRBJ2-4; 7 bases fit TRBD1. The CDR3 consists of 14 residues. The V gene's germline CDR1 is NSQYPW and CDR2 LRSPGD (reference sequence). V trimming: 3 bases; J trimming: 1 base; junction bases outside the gene matches: 1. This chain's CDR3 is CTCSADRGQNTLYF. Partial CDR3 DNA: TGCACCTGCAGTGCTGACAGGGGTCAAAAC.

This clone was observed a few times. Mouse names are used for the genes. Coverage ceases 4 residues before the CDR3 finishes, and the germline J gene fills in the end. Other DNA sequences in the same sample also yield this CDR3. The rearrangement uses TRBV13-2 and TRBJ1-2; D gene ambiguous. From germline, CDR1 is NNHNN and CDR2 SYGAGS (reference sequence). The V gene lost 4 bases and the J gene lost 0 bases, with 4 bases spanning the gap. This CDR3 contains 12 residues. The DNA read from the CDR3 is TGTGCCAGCGGTACAACAAACTCC. It encodes CASGTTNS. The whole CDR3 protein is CASGTTNSDYTF.

This clone was counted only a few times. Any gene name here is a mouse gene name. The missing CDR3 end, 3 residues past where the read stops, is filled in from the germline J gene. The rearrangement joins TRBV13-1 to TRBJ1-6; perhaps TRBD1 as D (5 bases). TRBJ1-6 is treated as an ORF (open reading frame) with a function not yet certain. V gave up 2 bases and J gave up 0 bases, with 6 bases separating them. Looked up from germline, CDR1 is NSHNY and CDR2 is SYGAGN. This CDR3 contains 15 residues. CDR3: CASSETASYNSPLYF. CDR3 bases read: TGTGCCAGCAGTGAGACAGCTTCCTATAATTCGCCC.

This clone turned up a few times. Mouse names are used for the genes. The read ends 4 residues early relative to the CDR3; the germline J gene fills the gap. The J gene is TRBJ2-2, the V gene TRBV13-3; 8 nucleotides match TRBD1. The CDR3 spans 15 residues. Germline values: CDR1 NNHDY, CDR2 SYVADS. V dropped 5 bases and J dropped 1; count of bases not matched to a gene: 4. CDR3 amino acids: CASRRDRKNTGQLYF. The sequenced part of the CDR3 DNA is TGTGCCAGCAGGAGGGACAGGAAAAACACCGGG.

This clone showed up just a few times. Gene names are mouse gene names. The read is 4 residues too short to cover the CDR3 end, so that end is filled in from the germline J gene. This chain connects TRBV19 to TRBJ2-7; perhaps TRBD2 as D (6 bases). This CDR3 has 14 residues. V gave up 2 bases and J gave up 1 base, with 10 bases separating them. CDR1 and CDR2 from the germline V gene are FNHDT and SITEND (reference sequence). The DNA read from the CDR3 is TGTGCCAGCAGTATTGGGCTGGGGTCCTAT. Protein: CASSIGLGSY. The whole CDR3 is CASSIGLGSYEQYF.

Details on this clone: The listed genes are named as in mouse. The read falls 4 residues short of the CDR3 end, and the missing part is taken from the germline J gene. The gene calls are TRBV1 and TRBJ2-1; TRBD2 is a possible D gene (5 bases). Per the germline V gene, CDR1 is NSQYPW and CDR2 is LRSPGD (reference sequence). This CDR3 region has 13 residues. The covered CDR3 bases are TGCACCTGCAGTGCTGGGGTGGGGGCT. This translates into CTCSAGVGA. The entire CDR3 is CTCSAGVGAEQFF.

This clone was recorded a few times. Gene labels here are mouse ones. CDR3: CASSLSWGDFQDTQYF. The covered CDR3 bases are TGTGCCAGCAGCTTATCCTGGGGGGACTTCCAAGAC. The chain uses TRBV3 and TRBJ2-5; 8 bases are a match to TRBD2. Sequencing ends 4 residues short of the CDR3 end; the germline J gene provides the rest. Looked up from germline, CDR1 is SNHLY and CDR2 is FYNGKV (reference sequence). This CDR3 comprises 16 residues. Trimming at V came to 2 bases and at J to 2 bases, leaving 6 bases not matched to a gene.